This T cell receptor (beta chain) was sequenced during a study of neurological immune-mediated disorders. This clonotype has a count of ten or more. In TCRdb, the 5' RACE reads were re-called with MiXCR into one record per CDR3 protein. The table shows about 40,000 distinct CDR3 sequences, with 2.5% occurring only once. CDR3 size: 16 residues. Germline values: CDR1 SGHDT, CDR2 YYEEEE. Trimming took 1 base from V and 1 from J, leaving 14 bases between them. V gene TRBV5-6 combines with J gene TRBJ1-2; no firm D call. The receptor's source is a middle-aged man with multiple sclerosis. The specimen was PBMCs. Written as DNA, the CDR3 is TGTGCCAGCAGCTTGACGCTAGGGCCAAATAACTATGGCTACACCTTC. Protein: CASSLTLGPNNYGYTF.